The T cell receptor (beta chain) described here comes from a study of human T cells and chemical hapten exposure. From the RACE reads, TCRdb called clonotypes with MiXCR, one entry per CDR3 protein. This sample has fewer than 300,000 distinct CDR3 sequences, with approximately 7.5% found just once. As for time point: pre-sensitization, week 0. Treatment indicated: therapeutic diphenylcyclopropenone sensitization with weekly scalp DPC. This CDR3 is 16 amino acids long. V was clipped by 1 base and J by 4 bases, with 17 bases between them. CDR1 and CDR2 from the germline V gene are MGHRA and YSYEKL. This sequence joins TRBV4-1 and TRBJ2-7, with D possibly called TRBD1 or TRBD2 (5 bases each). Sequencing was performed on whole blood, taken in connection with sensitization to the hapten diphenylcyclopropenone (DPC). The TCR sequence derives from a man aged 18 to 29 with alopecia areata. Some clones in this sample may be carry-over from other donors' samples. The CDR3 loop reads CASSQVWDVASYEQYF. The CDR3 bases are TGCGCCAGCAGCCAAGTTTGGGACGTCGCATCTTACGAGCAGTACTTC.